This T cell receptor beta chain was found in a study of a mutant IDH1 vaccine in newly diagnosed glioma. Study-level background: Eight vaccinations went to patients in weeks 1, 3, 5, 7, 11, 15, 19, 23. Commencement of vaccination occurred 4-6 weeks following radiotherapy alone, or concurrently with temozolomide cycles. Patients were pretreated with radiotherapy, temozolomide, or both, mostly both.

The germline gives CDR1 KGHSY, CDR2 FQNENV. V lost 0 bases and J lost 3, with 3 bases in between. CDR3 length: 12 residues. The time point here: week 23, last vaccination. Mutant IDH1 20-mer peptide, at 300 ug, made up each vaccine dose, with topical imiquimod. Clones were sequenced by immunoSEQ multiplex PCR, and TCRdb holds only the in-frame ones, with some missing. The data show around 34,000 clones, with about four fifths seen just once and 4.5% to 5.5% held by the top ten. Regarding this clone: The antigen is undetermined.

This specimen consisted of PBMCs, obtained from a glioma patient whose treatment included an IDH1 peptide vaccine. The gene calls are TRBV16 and TRBJ2-7, with no clear D. This clonotype was sampled from a man aged 35-49 years with glioma. The chain's CDR3 is CASSQSRYEQYF. Here the CDR3 DNA reads TGTGCCAGCAGCCAATCCCGCTACGAGCAGTACTTC.